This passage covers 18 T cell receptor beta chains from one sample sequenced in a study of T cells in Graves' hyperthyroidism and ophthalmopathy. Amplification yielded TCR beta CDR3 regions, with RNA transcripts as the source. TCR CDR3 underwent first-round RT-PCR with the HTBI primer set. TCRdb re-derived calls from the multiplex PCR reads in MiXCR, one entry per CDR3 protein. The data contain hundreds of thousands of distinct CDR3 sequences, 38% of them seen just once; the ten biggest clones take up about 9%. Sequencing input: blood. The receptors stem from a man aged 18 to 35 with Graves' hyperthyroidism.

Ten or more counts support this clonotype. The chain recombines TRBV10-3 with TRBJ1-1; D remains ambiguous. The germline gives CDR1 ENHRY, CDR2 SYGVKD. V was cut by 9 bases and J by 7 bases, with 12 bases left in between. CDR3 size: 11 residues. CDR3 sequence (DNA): TGTGCCATAAGATTTGGGAATGAAGCTTTCTTT. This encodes CAIRFGNEAFF.

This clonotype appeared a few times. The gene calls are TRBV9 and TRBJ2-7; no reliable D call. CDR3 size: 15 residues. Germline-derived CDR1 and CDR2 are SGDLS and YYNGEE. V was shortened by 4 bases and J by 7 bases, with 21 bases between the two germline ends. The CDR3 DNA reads TGTGCCAGCAGCCAAGATCGCGGATCCGTGGGGGAGCAGTACTTC. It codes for CASSQDRGSVGEQYF.

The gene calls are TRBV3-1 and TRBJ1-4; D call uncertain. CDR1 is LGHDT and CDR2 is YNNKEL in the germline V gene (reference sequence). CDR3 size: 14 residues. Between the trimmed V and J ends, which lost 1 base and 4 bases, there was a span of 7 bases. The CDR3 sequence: CASSQGQYNEKLFF. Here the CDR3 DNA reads TGTGCCAGCAGCCAAGGCCAGTATAATGAAAAACTGTTTTTT. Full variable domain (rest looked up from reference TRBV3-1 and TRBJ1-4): DTAVSQTPKYLVTQMGNDKSIKCEQNLGHDTMYWYKQDSKKFLKIMFSYNNKELIINETVPNRFSPKSPDKAHLNLHINSLELGDSAVYFCASSQGQYNEKLFFGSGTQLSVL.

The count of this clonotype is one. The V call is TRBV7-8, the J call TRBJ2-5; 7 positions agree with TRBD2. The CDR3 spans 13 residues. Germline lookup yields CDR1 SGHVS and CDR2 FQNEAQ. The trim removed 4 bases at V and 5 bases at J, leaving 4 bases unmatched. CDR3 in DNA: TGTGCCAGCAGCTGGGGGGGACTGGAGACCCAGTACTTC. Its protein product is CASSWGGLETQYF.

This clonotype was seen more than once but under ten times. CDR3 region: CASSLTSGDYEQYF. CDR3 DNA sequence: TGTGCCAGCAGTTTGACTAGCGGAGACTACGAGCAGTACTTC. The chain carries TRBV12-3 or TRBV12-4 and TRBJ2-7; 9 nucleotides align to TRBD2. V shed 3 bases, J shed 3 bases, and the junction held 3 bases outside the gene matches. The CDR3 runs to 14 residues.

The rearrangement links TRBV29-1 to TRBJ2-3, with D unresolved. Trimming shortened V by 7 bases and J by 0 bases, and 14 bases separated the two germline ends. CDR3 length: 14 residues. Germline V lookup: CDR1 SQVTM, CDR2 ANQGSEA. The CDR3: CSGQRALSTDTQYF. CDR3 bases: TGCAGCGGTCAGCGCGCCTTAAGCACAGATACGCAGTATTTT.

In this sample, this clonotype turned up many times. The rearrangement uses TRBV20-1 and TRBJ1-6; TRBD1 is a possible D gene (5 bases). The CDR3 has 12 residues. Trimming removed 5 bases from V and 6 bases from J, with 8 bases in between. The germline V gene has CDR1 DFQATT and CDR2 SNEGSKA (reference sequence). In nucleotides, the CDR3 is TGCAGTGCTGGAGGGACTAATTCACCCCTCCACTTT. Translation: CSAGGTNSPLHF.

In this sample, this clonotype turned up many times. CDR3 DNA: TGTGCCAGCAGCGGGACGTTCAATCAGCCCCAGCATTTT. This gives the protein CASSGTFNQPQHF. This rearrangement joins TRBV6-1 to TRBJ1-5; a weak D match, TRBD1 (5 bases). The V end was cut by 6 bases, the J end by 3 bases, with 9 bases between. The CDR3 is 13 residues long. The germline gives CDR1 MNHNS, CDR2 SASEGT.

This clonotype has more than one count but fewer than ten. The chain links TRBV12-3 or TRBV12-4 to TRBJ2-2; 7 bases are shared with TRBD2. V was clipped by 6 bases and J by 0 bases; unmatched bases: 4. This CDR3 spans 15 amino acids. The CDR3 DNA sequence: TGTGCCAGCAGCTACACTAGCGCGAACACCGGGGAGCTGTTTTTT. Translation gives CASSYTSANTGELFF.

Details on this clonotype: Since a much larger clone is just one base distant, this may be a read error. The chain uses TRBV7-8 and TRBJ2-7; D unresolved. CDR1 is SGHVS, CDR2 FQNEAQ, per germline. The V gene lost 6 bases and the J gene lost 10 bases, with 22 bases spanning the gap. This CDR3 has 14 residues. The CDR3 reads CASSEALSSTDQYF. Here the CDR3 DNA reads TGTGCCAGCAGTGAAGCGCTATCCTCTACCGACCAGTACTTC.

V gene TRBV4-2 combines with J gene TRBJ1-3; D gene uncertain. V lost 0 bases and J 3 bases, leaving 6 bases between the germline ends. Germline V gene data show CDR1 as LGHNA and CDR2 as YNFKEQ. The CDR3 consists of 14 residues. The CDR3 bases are TGTGCCAGCAGCCAAGATGCAAGTGGAAACACCATATATTTT. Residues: CASSQDASGNTIYF.

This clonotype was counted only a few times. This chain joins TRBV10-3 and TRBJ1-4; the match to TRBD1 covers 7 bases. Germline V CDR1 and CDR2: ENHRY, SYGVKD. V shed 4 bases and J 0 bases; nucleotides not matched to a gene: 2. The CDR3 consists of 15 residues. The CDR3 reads CAISGTGSTNEKLFF. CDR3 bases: TGTGCCATCAGTGGGACAGGATCAACTAATGAAAAACTGTTTTTT.

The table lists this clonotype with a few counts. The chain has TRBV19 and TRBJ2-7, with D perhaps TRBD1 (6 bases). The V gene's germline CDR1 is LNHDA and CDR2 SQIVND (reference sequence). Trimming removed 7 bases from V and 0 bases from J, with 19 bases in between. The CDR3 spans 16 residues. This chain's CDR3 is CASNLVRGPGSYEQYF. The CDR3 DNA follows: TGTGCCAGTAACCTCGTCAGGGGCCCCGGCTCCTACGAGCAGTACTTC.

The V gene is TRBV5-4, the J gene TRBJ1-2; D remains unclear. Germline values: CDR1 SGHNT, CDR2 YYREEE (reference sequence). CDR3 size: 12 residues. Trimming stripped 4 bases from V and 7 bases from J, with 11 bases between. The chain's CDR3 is CASSQRESGYTF. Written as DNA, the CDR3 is TGTGCCAGCAGCCAAAGGGAATCTGGCTACACCTTC. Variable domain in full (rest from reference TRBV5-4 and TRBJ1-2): ETGVTQSPTHLIKTRGQQVTLRCSSQSGHNTVSWYQQALGQGPQFIFQYYREEENGRGNFPPRFSGLQFPNYSSELNVNALELDDSALYLCASSQRESGYTFGSGTRLTVV.

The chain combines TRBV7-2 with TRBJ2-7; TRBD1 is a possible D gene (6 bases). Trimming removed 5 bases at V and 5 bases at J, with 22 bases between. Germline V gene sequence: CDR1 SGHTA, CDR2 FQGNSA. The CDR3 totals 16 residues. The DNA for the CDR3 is TGTGCCAGCAGCCCAAGACCAGACAGGCTCCCCCACGAGCAGTACTTC. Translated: CASSPRPDRLPHEQYF. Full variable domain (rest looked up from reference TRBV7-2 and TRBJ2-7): GAGVSQSPSNKVTEKGKDVELRCDPISGHTALYWYRQSLGQGLEFLIYFQGNSAPDKSGLPSDRFSAERTGGSVSTLTIQRTQQEDSAVYLCASSPRPDRLPHEQYFGPGTRLTVT.

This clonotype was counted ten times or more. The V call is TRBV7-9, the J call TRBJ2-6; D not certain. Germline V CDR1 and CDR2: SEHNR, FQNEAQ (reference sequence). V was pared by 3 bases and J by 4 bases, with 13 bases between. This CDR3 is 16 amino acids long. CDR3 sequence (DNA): TGTGCCAGCAGCTTGACTGCGACGCCCGGGGCCAACGTCCTGACTTTC. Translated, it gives CASSLTATPGANVLTF.

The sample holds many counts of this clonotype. The CDR3 nucleotides read TGTGCCACCAGCAGACTAGGCGGGGAGCTGTTTTTT. Residues: CATSRLGGELFF. The chain recombines TRBV15 with TRBJ2-2; no clear D. Trimming pared 2 bases from V and 7 bases from J, leaving 5 bases between. The CDR3 loop spans 12 amino acids. Germline loops: CDR1 LNHNV, CDR2 YYDKDF (reference sequence).

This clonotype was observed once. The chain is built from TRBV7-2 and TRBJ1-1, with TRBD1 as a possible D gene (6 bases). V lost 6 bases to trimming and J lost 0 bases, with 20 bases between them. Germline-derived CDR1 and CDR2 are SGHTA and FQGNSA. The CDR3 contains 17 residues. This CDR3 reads CASSLSWTDPMNTEAFF. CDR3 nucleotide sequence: TGTGCCAGCAGTTTATCGTGGACAGACCCTATGAACACTGAAGCTTTCTTT.